The rows below give T cell receptor beta chains drawn from one sample of a study of T cells in Graves' hyperthyroidism and ophthalmopathy. TCRdb re-derived calls from the multiplex PCR reads in MiXCR, one entry per CDR3 protein. The sample has about 600,000 distinct CDR3 sequences, 15% to 20% seen once. Sequencing used blood. The receptors were gathered from a woman in her thirties or forties with Graves' ophthalmopathy. CDR3s include the opening cysteine and the closing phenylalanine or tryptophan. The D gene is left open where the match is weak. For some rows the clone size is stated as once, few or many, or as a class when expanded; others skip it.

CASSQTANTEAFF	TGTGCCAGCAGTCAGACAGCTAACACTGAAGCTTTCTTT	13	TRBJ1-1	TRBV12-3/TRBV12-4	NA	many
CASSEGIVQVSNEQFF	TGTGCCAGCAGTGAAGGCATTGTACAGGTTAGCAATGAGCAGTTCTTC	16	TRBJ2-1	TRBV6-1	NA	NA
CASSLTGEGRTEAFF	TGTGCCAGCTCCCTCACAGGGGAGGGAAGGACTGAAGCTTTCTTT	15	TRBJ1-1	TRBV18	TRBD1	many
CASSLTRDPGEAFF	TGTGCCAGCAGCCTTACCCGGGACCCAGGGGAAGCTTTCTTT	14	TRBJ1-1	TRBV7-3	NA	many
CASSQRGRRGTGELFF	TGTGCCAGCAGTCAAAGGGGACGGCGCGGCACCGGGGAGCTGTTTTTT	16	TRBJ2-2	TRBV13	NA	many
CASSSTQGGLNEQFF	TGCGCCAGCAGCTCGACTCAGGGGGGGCTCAATGAGCAGTTCTTC	15	TRBJ2-1	TRBV5-1	NA	few
CASRTVSSYEQYF	TGTGCCAGCCGGACGGTGAGCTCCTACGAGCAGTACTTC	13	TRBJ2-7	TRBV6-1	NA	many
CASRRWATEAFF	TGTGCCAGCAGGCGTTGGGCCACTGAAGCTTTCTTT	12	TRBJ1-1	TRBV6-1	NA	NA
CASSRMSGSSKNNEQFF	TGTGCCAGCTCACGGATGAGCGGGAGTTCGAAAAACAATGAGCAGTTCTTC	17	TRBJ2-1	TRBV18	TRBD2	few
CASSLKGTGLETQYF	TGTGCCAGCAGCTTAAAGGGGACAGGGCTGGAGACCCAGTACTTC	15	TRBJ2-5	TRBV7-9	TRBD1	NA
CASSPPQGYTEAFF	TGTGCCAGCAGCCCCCCTCAGGGGTACACTGAAGCTTTCTTT	14	TRBJ1-1	TRBV7-8	NA	few
CASSEVGQGGSYNSPLHF	TGTGCCAGCAGTGAAGTGGGACAGGGGGGCTCCTATAATTCACCCCTCCACTTT	18	TRBJ1-6	TRBV2	TRBD1	many
CASSLSGGLETQYF	TGTGCCAGCAGTCTTAGCGGGGGGCTGGAGACCCAGTACTTC	14	TRBJ2-5	TRBV2	TRBD2	many
CASTIAGGYPEQFF	TGCGCCAGCACCATAGCGGGGGGGTATCCTGAGCAGTTCTTC	14	TRBJ2-1	TRBV4-1	TRBD2	few
CASSSTPGTQPQHF	TGTGCCAGCAGCTCAACCCCAGGAACTCAGCCCCAGCATTTT	14	TRBJ1-5	TRBV7-9	NA	few
CSARPGTSSYNEQFF	TGCAGTGCTAGACCCGGGACTAGCTCCTACAATGAGCAGTTCTTC	15	TRBJ2-1	TRBV20-1	TRBD2	NA
CASSGGGAGMSYNEQFF	TGTGCCAGCAGTGGGGGGGGTGCGGGAATGTCCTACAATGAGCAGTTCTTC	17	TRBJ2-1	TRBV28	TRBD2	many
CSAFQGTLNTEAFF	TGCAGCGCTTTCCAGGGGACCTTGAACACTGAAGCTTTCTTT	14	TRBJ1-1	TRBV29-1	NA	NA
CASSPRDRDRKAKLFF	TGTGCCAGCAGTCCCCGGGACAGGGATCGGAAAGCAAAACTGTTTTTT	16	TRBJ1-4	TRBV12-3/TRBV12-4	TRBD1	NA
CASSLDRAASGGVNTQYF	TGTGCCAGCAGCTTAGATAGAGCAGCTAGCGGGGGGGTTAATACGCAGTATTTT	18	TRBJ2-3	TRBV7-2	TRBD2	many
CASSQNGLYNEQFF	TGTGCCAGCAGCCAAAACGGACTCTACAATGAGCAGTTCTTC	14	TRBJ2-1	TRBV11-2	NA	many
CAGSQDLGGGNTIYF	TGTGCCGGCAGCCAAGATCTGGGAGGAGGAAACACCATATATTTT	15	TRBJ1-3	TRBV3-1	NA	few
CASSLAPMLAKNIQYF	TGCGCCAGCAGCTTGGCGCCTATGTTAGCCAAAAACATTCAGTACTTC	16	TRBJ2-4	TRBV5-1	NA	few
CASSQLASYEQYF	TGTGCCAGCAGTCAACTAGCGTCCTACGAGCAGTACTTC	13	TRBJ2-7	TRBV27	TRBD2	many
CASSLEGAGTEAFF	TGCGCCAGCAGCTTGGAGGGGGCGGGCACTGAAGCTTTCTTT	14	TRBJ1-1	TRBV5-1	TRBD1	many
CASSVASSGNTIYF	TGTGCCAGCAGCGTCGCGAGCTCTGGAAACACCATATATTTT	14	TRBJ1-3	TRBV7-8	NA	few
CASSLSEEQYF	TGTGCCAGCAGCCTGTCAGAAGAGCAGTACTTC	11	TRBJ2-7	TRBV7-9	NA	NA
CASSFGPARNTEAFF	TGTGCCAGCAGCTTTGGCCCAGCTCGGAACACTGAAGCTTTCTTT	15	TRBJ1-1	TRBV11-2	NA	many
CASRGQIYGYTF	TGTGCCAGCAGGGGACAGATTTATGGCTACACCTTC	12	TRBJ1-2	TRBV12-3/TRBV12-4	TRBD1	many
CASKQYGGGIYNEQFF	TGCGCCAGCAAGCAATATGGGGGGGGAATTTACAATGAGCAGTTCTTC	16	TRBJ2-1	TRBV5-1	TRBD2	many
CASRDLRVLNTGELLF	TGTGCCAGCAGAGACCTTAGGGTGCTGAACACCGGGGAGCTGCTTTTT	16	TRBJ2-2	TRBV6-1	NA	NA
CASSISGTLAKNIQYF	TGTGCCAGTAGTATATCAGGGACCTTAGCCAAAAACATTCAGTACTTC	16	TRBJ2-4	TRBV19	NA	NA
CASRKGTGNTGELFF	TGTGCCAGCAGAAAGGGGACAGGGAACACCGGGGAGCTGTTTTTT	15	TRBJ2-2	TRBV27	TRBD1	few
CASSLGTVSNTIYF	TGTGCCAGCAGTTTAGGGACAGTTTCAAACACCATATATTTT	14	TRBJ1-3	TRBV12-3/TRBV12-4	NA	NA
CASSPQGLFMNTEAFF	TGTGCCAGCAGCCCACAGGGGCTCTTTATGAACACTGAAGCTTTCTTT	16	TRBJ1-1	TRBV6-1	TRBD1	once
CASSIRTGKLSGANVLTF	TGTGCCAGTAGTATACGGACAGGAAAACTTTCTGGGGCCAACGTCCTGACTTTC	18	TRBJ2-6	TRBV19	TRBD1	few
CSARDPTSGESSYNEQFF	TGCAGTGCTAGAGATCCGACTAGCGGAGAAAGCTCCTACAATGAGCAGTTCTTC	18	TRBJ2-1	TRBV20-1	TRBD2	NA
CASAAPSTDTQYF	TGTGCCAGCGCTGCACCCAGCACAGATACGCAGTATTTT	13	TRBJ2-3	TRBV6-4	NA	NA
CASSPEVNYGYTF	TGTGCCAGCAGCCCTGAAGTTAACTATGGCTACACCTTC	13	TRBJ1-2	TRBV7-9	NA	few
CASSPWPAYEQYF	TGCGCCAGCAGCCCTTGGCCGGCCTACGAGCAGTACTTC	13	TRBJ2-7	TRBV2	NA	NA
CASSLLGRNEAFF	TGTGCCAGCAGCTTGTTAGGGAGGAATGAAGCTTTCTTT	13	TRBJ1-1	TRBV7-6	NA	many
CASSPSLGSGNTIYF	TGTGCCAGCTCACCAAGTTTAGGCTCTGGAAACACCATATATTTT	15	TRBJ1-3	TRBV18	NA	few
CASSRTRDPSYEQYF	TGTGCCAGCAGCCGTACGAGGGACCCCAGTTACGAGCAGTACTTC	15	TRBJ2-7	TRBV7-8	NA	many
CSVDRGDYNEQFF	TGCAGCGTTGACAGGGGGGATTACAATGAGCAGTTCTTC	13	TRBJ2-1	TRBV29-1	NA	few
CASSLSGGVSYNEQFF	TGTGCCAGCAGCCTAAGCGGGGGGGTTTCCTACAATGAGCAGTTCTTC	16	TRBJ2-1	TRBV3-1	TRBD2	few
CASSSPGGPPDTQYF	TGTGCCAGCAGCTCGCCGGGGGGGCCCCCAGATACGCAGTATTTT	15	TRBJ2-3	TRBV11-2	TRBD2	many
CASSTGTGYGYTF	TGTGCCAGCAGTACCGGGACAGGGTATGGCTACACCTTC	13	TRBJ1-2	TRBV3-1	TRBD1	many